Shown below are 17 T cell receptor beta chains from a single sample sequenced in a study of sequential checkpoint blockade in melanoma (dated by TCRdb to between 2018 and 2021). The treatment or condition label of this sample denotes: randomized to nivolumab then ipilimumab (arm A) or the reverse (arm B). Libraries were built with the immunoSEQ multiplex PCR assay. Here the immuneACCESS table is served through TCRdb, limited to in-frame sequences with V and J called. Missing clones are a known gap in these copies; in checked studies unresolved V genes cover under half, and the rest lacks a known reason. This sample comprises 5,000 to 6,000 clones, about 26% of them detected only once. Of the sample, about 20% is held by the ten largest clones. Sequencing used tumor tissue (inferred from file names), obtained from a patient given nivolumab and ipilimumab in sequence. The receptors were sampled from a human donor with melanoma.

This sequence joins TRBV5-1 and TRBJ1-2, with 9 bases lining up with TRBD1. V dropped 3 bases and J dropped 1; count of bases not matched to a gene: 1. Germline values: CDR1 SGHRS, CDR2 YFSETQ. This CDR3 has 14 residues. CDR3 sequence reads: CASSWTGDNYGYTF. The DNA for the CDR3 is TGCGCCAGCAGCTGGACAGGGGATAACTATGGCTACACCTTC.

This clone was detected many times. The chain couples TRBV7-2 to TRBJ2-1; 9 bases align to TRBD2. The CDR3 length is 15 residues. CDR1 is SGHTA and CDR2 is FQGNSA in the germline V gene. Unmatched junction bases numbered 4, after V lost 5 bases and J lost 2 bases. CDR3 in amino acids: CASSRSSGTYNEQFF. The CDR3 DNA reads as TGTGCCAGCAGCCGCTCTAGCGGGACCTACAATGAGCAGTTCTTC.

This chain uses TRBV28 with TRBJ1-1; TRBD1 aligns across 8 bases. Germline CDR1 MDHEN, CDR2 SYDVKM. The CDR3 runs to 18 residues. Trimming took 5 bases from V and 8 from J; bases not matched to a gene: 22. The CDR3, as DNA: TGTGCCAGCAGTCCCCGGACAGGGTGGGTGGGGTCCTCTGACGAAGCTTTCTTT. Encoded protein: CASSPRTGWVGSSDEAFF.

The genes are TRBV18 and TRBJ2-1; maybe TRBD1 (5 bases). This CDR3 has 18 residues. The germline V and J ends were trimmed by 3 bases and 4 bases, with 22 bases remaining between them. Germline CDR1 is KGHSH and CDR2 is LQKENI. CDR3 amino acids: CASSPSSTGPIGYNEQFF. For the CDR3, the DNA is TGTGCCAGCTCACCTTCGTCTACAGGCCCGATTGGGTACAATGAGCAGTTCTTC.

This chain links TRBV28 with TRBJ1-1, with D perhaps matching TRBD1 (5 bases). The CDR3 extends over 16 amino acids. The V end was cut by 3 bases, the J end by 0 bases, with 14 bases between. CDR1 MDHEN and CDR2 SYDVKM come from the germline V gene. CDR3 protein: CASSFQGAIMNTEAFF. The CDR3 DNA is TGTGCCAGCAGTTTCCAGGGCGCTATCATGAACACTGAAGCTTTCTTT.

The rearrangement uses TRBV10-2 and TRBJ2-7; no clear D gene. The CDR3 runs 12 residues. V lost 7 bases, J lost 3 bases, and 10 bases lay in between. Per the germline V gene, CDR1 is WSHSY and CDR2 is SAAADI. The CDR3 DNA reads TGCGCCAGCATGGACCCAAACTACGAGCAGTACTTC. It translates to CASMDPNYEQYF.

This clone was found many times. The rearrangement joins TRBV7-7 to TRBJ2-7, with D possibly matching TRBD2 (5 bases). Germline V gene sequence: CDR1 SSHAT, CDR2 FNYEAQ (reference sequence). The CDR3 loop spans 15 amino acids. The V and J ends lost 1 base and 6 bases respectively, with 16 bases between them. The CDR3 here is CASSLGTGVPFEQYF. The CDR3 nucleotides are TGTGCCAGCAGCTTAGGGACCGGGGTCCCATTCGAGCAGTACTTC.

This sequence joins TRBV6-8 and TRBJ1-3; no clear D. The CDR3 is 16 residues long. The V end lost 5 bases, the J end lost 0 bases, and 14 bases lay between the germline ends. Germline values: CDR1 MNHGY, CDR2 SAAAGT. CDR3 DNA sequence: TGTGCCAGCAGTAGGGATTTGATGAGCTCTGGAAACACCATATATTTT. Translating it yields CASSRDLMSSGNTIYF.

This clone was seen repeatedly, ten times or more. The chain combines TRBV11-3 with TRBJ2-7, with D perhaps matching TRBD2 (5 bases). The CDR3 spans 15 residues. The germline V and J ends were trimmed by 5 bases and 6 bases, with 20 bases remaining between them. Germline values: CDR1 SGHNT, CDR2 YENEEA. The CDR3 region is CASSTGLREVSEQYF. CDR3 coding DNA: TGTGCCAGCAGCACCGGACTCCGAGAGGTCTCCGAGCAGTACTTC.

By sample fraction, this clone is medium-sized. V and J are TRBV11-3 and TRBJ2-2, with 12 bases aligning to TRBD2. V gave up 4 bases and J gave up 7 bases; unmatched junction bases: 4. The CDR3 loop spans 15 amino acids. Germline-derived CDR1 and CDR2 are SGHNT and YENEEA. The CDR3 sequence is CASSSSGRARGELFF. The CDR3 DNA reads TGTGCCAGCAGCTCTAGCGGGAGGGCCCGCGGGGAGCTGTTTTTT.

This clone came up a few times. The genes are TRBV6-8 and TRBJ1-3; 9 bases line up with TRBD1. J was trimmed by 4 bases and V by 5 bases; bases with no gene match: 9. CDR1 and CDR2 (germline): MNHGY, SAAAGT. The CDR3 has 16 residues. In DNA form, the CDR3 reads TGTGCCAGCAGTATCTCCGGGACAGGGCTCGGAAACACCATATATTTT. It translates to CASSISGTGLGNTIYF.

This chain joins TRBV19 and TRBJ2-7, with D tentatively TRBD2 (6 bases). The V and J ends lost 9 bases and 6 bases respectively, with 15 bases between them. Germline V CDR1 and CDR2: LNHDA, SQIVND (reference sequence). The CDR3 covers 12 residues. The CDR3 coding sequence is TGTGCCAGCAGGGACTCCCTCGGCGAGCAGTACTTC. Protein sequence: CASRDSLGEQYF.

This clone showed up just a few times. The chain has TRBV10-2 and TRBJ2-3, with D possibly being TRBD2 (6 bases). Trimming removed 6 bases at V and 0 bases at J, with 16 bases between. This CDR3 is 16 amino acids long. In germline, CDR1 is WSHSY, CDR2 SAAADI. The CDR3 sequence is CASSGSSAPSTDTQYF. The CDR3 DNA is TGCGCCAGCAGCGGGTCTAGCGCCCCTAGCACAGATACGCAGTATTTT.

The chain joins TRBV18 to TRBJ2-5; the D gene is possibly TRBD1 (6 bases). The CDR3 is 14 residues long. V dropped 5 bases and J dropped 2 bases, with 12 bases sitting between them. The V gene's germline CDR1 is KGHSH and CDR2 LQKENI. The CDR3 loop reads CASSSGQLQETQYF. Written as DNA, the CDR3 is TGTGCCAGCTCATCCGGACAGCTTCAAGAGACCCAGTACTTC.

This sequence joins TRBV6-7 and TRBJ1-2; D unclear. TRBV6-7 is an ORF for which the function is uncertain. CDR3 length: 11 residues. V dropped 5 bases and J dropped 14 bases, with 15 bases sitting between them. CDR3 sequence reads: CASSPLTRRTF. The DNA of the CDR3 is TGTGCCAGCAGTCCCCTGACTCGGCGGACCTTC.

Only a few counts were recorded for this clone. The chain is built from TRBV10-3 and TRBJ2-1; 7 positions match TRBD1. V gave up 0 bases and J gave up 6 bases; unmatched junction bases: 26. Looked up from germline, CDR1 is ENHRY and CDR2 is SYGVKD. This CDR3 has 22 residues. The CDR3 DNA reads as TGTGCCATCAGTGAGTCGAGGTCACCCCTCTCAGGACCGGGACAGAAGTTCAATGAGCAGTTCTTC. This encodes CAISESRSPLSGPGQKFNEQFF.

The V call is TRBV6-8, the J call TRBJ1-5; tentatively, D is TRBD1 (6 bases). CDR3 size: 16 residues. CDR1 and CDR2 from the germline V gene are MNHGY and SAAAGT. Trimming removed 10 bases at V and 5 bases at J, with 24 bases between. CDR3 sequence (DNA): TGTGCCACCCTGCCCCCGAGGGGGGCAGGGGATCAGCCCCAGCATTTT. It specifies CATLPPRGAGDQPQHF.